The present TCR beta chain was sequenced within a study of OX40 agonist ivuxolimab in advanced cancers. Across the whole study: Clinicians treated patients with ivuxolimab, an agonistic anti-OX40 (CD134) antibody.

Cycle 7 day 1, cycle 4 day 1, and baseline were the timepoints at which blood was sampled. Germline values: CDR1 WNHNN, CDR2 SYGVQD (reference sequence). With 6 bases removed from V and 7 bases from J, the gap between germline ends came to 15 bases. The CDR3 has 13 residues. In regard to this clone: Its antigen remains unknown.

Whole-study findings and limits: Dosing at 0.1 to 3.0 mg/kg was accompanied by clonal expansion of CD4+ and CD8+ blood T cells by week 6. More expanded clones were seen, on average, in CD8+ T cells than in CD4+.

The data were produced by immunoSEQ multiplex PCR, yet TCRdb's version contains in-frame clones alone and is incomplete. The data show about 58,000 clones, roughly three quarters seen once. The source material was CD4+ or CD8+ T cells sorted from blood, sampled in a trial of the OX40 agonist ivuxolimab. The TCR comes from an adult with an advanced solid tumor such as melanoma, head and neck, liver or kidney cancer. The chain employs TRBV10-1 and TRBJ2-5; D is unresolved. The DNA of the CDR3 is TGCGCCAGCAGCCAAAATAGGGTTGGGACCCAGTACTTC. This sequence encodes CASSQNRVGTQYF.